This T cell receptor (beta chain) was profiled in a study of shared clonotypes between healthy human individuals (dated by TCRdb to between 2020 and 2021). Study-level background: A few men and a couple of women, aged 18 to 49 years, made up the cohort. For each donor, CD4 naive and CD4 memory were each run on three plates, CD8 naive on two plates, and CD8 memory on one plate. To estimate repertoire size and how much clonotype sharing occurs between individuals, the study deeply sequenced the blood TCR repertoires of about five healthy adults. Libraries were prepared and TCR repertoires were sequenced by different laboratories using diverse techniques, in order to increase sequencing depth and limit assay-specific biases. Each donor's leukapheresis produced roughly between roughly 0.85 and 9.5 billion PBMCs. General study outcomes and caveats: Estimated clonotype richness was generally larger for naive than for memory subsets. Based on pairwise subsampling, the degree of clonotype sharing among donors was expected to be affected by sequencing depth. Compared with non-shared clonotypes, the clonotypes found in all four sorted-subset donors had higher generation probabilities. Because the study included only a small number of donors, the genetic and exposure-history diversity represented was limited. Incomplete sequencing was indicated by rarefaction of sorted-subset datasets, despite the large sequencing depth. Only blood was sampled, and tissue TCR repertoires likely differ from those in blood. Across a handful of donors, approximately 5% of naive CD4, approximately 4% of naive CD8, approximately 2.5% of memory CD4, and 0.3% to 0.45% of memory CD8 clonotypes were shared.

Using the deep immunoSEQ assay, TCR CDR3 regions were amplified from genomic DNA by multiplex PCR. Genomic DNA extracted from each cell subset was distributed evenly over all wells of several immunoSEQ 96-well plates, and each plate served as one replicate. For sorted subsets, about 200 ng genomic DNA, equal to 30,000 to 35,000 T cell genomes, was loaded into each replicate PCR. Purified libraries were quantified with a Qubit 3.0 fluorometer, sized on a Bioanalyzer 2100, and re-quantified with the KAPA Library Quantification kit. Every immunoSEQ 96-well plate was sequenced on a separate single-read 150-cycle Illumina NextSeq 550 flow cell. The authors' pipeline ran thus. Because the immunoSEQ output held only junctional sequences and lacked quality scores, the filtering could not match the filtering applied to full-length reads. To assign V/J genes and CDR3, sequences were annotated against IMGT germline references using PyIR, a Python wrapper for IgBLAST v1.9. Reads with weak V/J assignments (E-value above 1e-6), missing CDR3, stop codons, out-of-frame junctions, or ambiguous translated residues were removed. A V3J clonotype was defined by an identical inferred V gene, J gene, and CDR3 amino acid sequence. To compute the percentage overlap between repertoires, the number of shared unique clonotypes was divided by the size of the smaller repertoire. Richness of each repertoire was evaluated using RTK rarefaction, the Chao1 estimator, and Recon v2.1 estimates of unobserved clonotypes. For all TCRbeta clonotypes obtained by the gDNA method from several donors, generation probabilities were computed with OLGA. Entries here come from immuneACCESS through TCRdb and include only in-frame sequences with V and J called. Some clones fail to appear in such tables; in the studies checked, an unresolved V gene covers under half of the shortfall, and the cause of the remainder is unknown. The V and J calls and clone size were taken over from that table, and D and trimming were inferred from the DNA. Here the sample has 950,000 to 1,100,000 clones; about 75% occur a single time. The ten largest clones capture over 1.3% of the sample.

Donors were healthy HIV-negative adults with no recently reported acute infections or vaccinations. All donors were Caucasian adults living in Nashville, Tennessee, USA. CD4+ T cells were enriched by magnetic negative selection; naive cells were then positively selected on CD45RA, and the negative fraction formed the memory subset. Blood was collected by leukapheresis, and PBMCs were isolated by Ficoll-Histopaque density gradient centrifugation and then cryopreserved in liquid nitrogen vapor phase. Analytical flow cytometry was used to check the purity and quantity of each magnetically sorted T cell population. From each sorted fraction, genomic DNA was isolated and quantified by UV absorbance on a Nanodrop 2000c. This clone was counted many times. Its antigen target is currently unknown. No quality values exist for individual bases; no much larger clone is one base distant. Trimming costs V 1 base and J 0 bases, and their ends lie 6 bases apart. Measured from the cysteine to the phenylalanine, the CDR3 is 15 residues long. Just CDR3 DNA is preserved here, 45 bases in frame from base 1. The CDR1 and CDR2 encoded by the germline V gene are SGHTA and FQGNSA.

This TCR derives from a man between 18 and 35 years old in good health. The chain is assembled from TRBV7-2 and TRBJ2-2; the D gene is perhaps TRBD1, on 5 matching bases. Material: memory CD4+ T cells sorted from blood. The label giving this sample's cell subset or site can be read as: CD45RA-negative fraction. CDR3 loop: CASSLGGSNTGELFF. In nucleotide form, the sequence is TGTGCCAGCAGCTTAGGGGGCTCGAACACCGGGGAGCTGTTTTTT.